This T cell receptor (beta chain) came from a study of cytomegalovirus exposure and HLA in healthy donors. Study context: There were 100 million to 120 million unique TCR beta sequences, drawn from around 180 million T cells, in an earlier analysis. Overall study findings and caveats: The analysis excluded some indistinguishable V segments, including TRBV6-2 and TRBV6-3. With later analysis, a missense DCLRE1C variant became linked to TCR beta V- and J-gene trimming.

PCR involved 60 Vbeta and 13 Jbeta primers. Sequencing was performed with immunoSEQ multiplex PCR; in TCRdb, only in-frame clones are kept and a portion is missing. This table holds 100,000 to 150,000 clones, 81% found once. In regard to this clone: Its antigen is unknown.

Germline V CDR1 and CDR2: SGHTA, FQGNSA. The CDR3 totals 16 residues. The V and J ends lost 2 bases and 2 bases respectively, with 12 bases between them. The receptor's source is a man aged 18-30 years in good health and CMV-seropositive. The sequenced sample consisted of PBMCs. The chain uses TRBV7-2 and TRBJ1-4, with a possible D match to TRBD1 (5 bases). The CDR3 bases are TGTGCCAGCAGCTTAAGGGGCAGGGCCACTAATGAAAAACTGTTTTTT. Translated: CASSLRGRATNEKLFF.